The 12 T cell receptor beta chains below come from one sample, sequenced in a study of blood T cell repertoires in COVID-19 (dated by TCRdb to 2019 to 2021). Libraries were constructed by the immunoSEQ multiplex PCR assay. TCRdb took over this immuneACCESS table, retaining in-frame rearrangements with V and J assigned. Such tables are incomplete; in checked studies, under half of the missing clones stem from an unresolved V gene, and the remainder is unexplained. Within this sample are about 280,000 clones, with 88% of them counted one time only. The leading ten clones occupy 9.4% of the sample. The sequencing sample was made of peripheral blood. The source is a man aged 18 to 35 with active or convalescent COVID-19.

This chain links TRBV6-2 or TRBV6-3 with TRBJ2-5, with a possible D match to TRBD2 (5 bases). Trimming stripped 2 bases from V and 5 bases from J, with 18 bases between. Germline CDR1 reads MNHEY; CDR2 reads SVGEGT. The CDR3 extends over 16 amino acids. CDR3 DNA sequence: TGTGCCAGCAGTTACAACGGGGAGAGGGCTTCGGAGACCCAGTACTTC. Amino acids: CASSYNGERASETQYF.

The rearrangement joins TRBV6-1 to TRBJ1-5; D is uncertain. Germline CDR1 MNHNS, CDR2 SASEGT. This CDR3 is built from 16 residues. The germline V and J ends were trimmed by 2 bases and 1 base, with 12 bases remaining between them. CDR3 region: CASSENRPESNQPQHF. In nucleotides, the CDR3 is TGTGCCAGCAGTGAAAATAGGCCGGAGAGCAATCAGCCCCAGCATTTT.

The chain joins TRBV5-8 to TRBJ2-3, with D maybe TRBD2 (6 bases). V lost 2 bases, J lost 3 bases, and 13 bases lay in between. This CDR3 is built from 15 residues. The germline gives CDR1 SGHTS, CDR2 YDEGEE. The CDR3 DNA reads TGTGCCAGCAGCTTAGGCGGGGACGGGACAGATACGCAGTATTTT. It encodes CASSLGGDGTDTQYF.

This clone has just one count. The chain has TRBV2 and TRBJ1-5; D is unclear. Trimming cost V 3 bases and J 4 bases, with 13 bases left between them. There are 15 residues in the CDR3. Germline CDR1 reads SNHLY; CDR2 reads FYNNEI. DNA for the CDR3: TGTGCCAGCAGTGAGCGGGTCAGCGGGAATCAGCCCCAGCATTTT. This translates into CASSERVSGNQPQHF.

This chain links TRBV19 with TRBJ2-3; no clear D. Trimming cost V 3 bases and J 4 bases, with 17 bases left between them. The CDR3 is 16 amino acids. Germline V gene sequence: CDR1 LNHDA, CDR2 SQIVND (reference sequence). CDR3 nucleotide sequence: TGTGCCAGTAGTATTAGCCCAGTCCAGTCTGCAGATACGCAGTATTTT. It codes for CASSISPVQSADTQYF.

This chain connects TRBV5-1 to TRBJ2-7; D might be TRBD2 (6 bases). V lost 3 bases and J lost 3, with 19 bases in between. This CDR3 has 16 residues. Germline CDR1 is SGHRS and CDR2 is YFSETQ. The CDR3 DNA sequence: TGCGCCAGCAGCTCGCCGCTAGGGACTGCGAGCTACGAGCAGTACTTC. It is translated as CASSSPLGTASYEQYF.

This chain links TRBV5-4 with TRBJ2-5, with 9 bases that match TRBD1. The CDR3 contains 13 residues. Per the germline V gene, CDR1 is SGHNT and CDR2 is YYREEE (reference sequence). Losses at the gene ends were 4 bases for V and 5 bases for J; bases not matched to a gene: 3. CDR3 sequence reads: CASSRDREETQYF. The CDR3 bases are TGTGCCAGCAGCCGGGACAGGGAGGAGACCCAGTACTTC.

The CDR3 region has the DNA TGTGCCAGCAGGGACCGGGACAGGGGCTACGAGCAGTACTTC. This encodes CASRDRDRGYEQYF. V and J are TRBV6-5 and TRBJ2-7, with TRBD1 identical over 10 bases. The junction had 5 bases not matched to a gene; V was cut back by 6 bases and J by 3 bases. From germline, CDR1 is MNHEY and CDR2 SVGAGI. The CDR3 sequence is 14 residues long.

The genes are TRBV5-4 and TRBJ1-3; maybe TRBD1 (6 bases). The CDR3 runs to 16 residues. CDR1 SGHNT and CDR2 YYREEE come from the germline V gene (reference sequence). Trimming took off 2 bases at V and 0 bases at J, with 12 bases between the two ends. For the CDR3, the DNA is TGTGCCAGCAGCTTACGTGACAGGTACTCTGGAAACACCATATATTTT. Encoded protein: CASSLRDRYSGNTIYF.

The V gene is TRBV3-1 (or the pseudogene TRBV3-2), the J gene TRBJ2-3; 10 bases are a match to TRBD2. Germline CDR1 and CDR2: LGHDT and YNNKEL (reference sequence). This CDR3 region has 18 residues. Trimming at V came to 1 base and at J to 0 bases, leaving 7 bases not matched to a gene. The CDR3: CASSQGLSGGTSTDTQYF. Written as DNA, the CDR3 is TGTGCCAGCAGCCAAGGTCTTAGCGGGGGGACTAGCACAGATACGCAGTATTTT.

This clone was seen a handful of times. V and J are TRBV7-2 and TRBJ1-5; 7 positions match TRBD1. From germline, CDR1 is SGHTA and CDR2 FQGNSA. CDR3 length: 17 residues. Trimming cost V 6 bases and J 0 bases; bases outside gene matches: 11. CDR3 loop: CASSTGVGAYSNQPQHF. CDR3 coding DNA: TGTGCCAGCAGTACAGGGGTGGGGGCTTATAGCAATCAGCCCCAGCATTTT.

Only a few counts were recorded for this clone. The rearrangement uses TRBV27 and TRBJ2-7, with D possibly being TRBD1 (5 bases). The V end was cut by 2 bases, the J end by 0 bases, with 11 bases between. Looked up from germline, CDR1 is MNHEY and CDR2 is SMNVEV (reference sequence). The length of the CDR3 is 15 residues. This chain's CDR3 is CASSLDQGTSYEQYF. CDR3 DNA sequence: TGTGCCAGCAGTTTAGATCAGGGTACCTCCTACGAGCAGTACTTC.